This is a list of T cell receptor beta chains from one sample in a study of type 1 regulatory T cells. TCRdb redid the calling of the reads with MiXCR, one entry per CDR3 protein. Counted here are 40,000 to 50,000 distinct CDR3 sequences, 9% to 15% occurring once; the ten biggest clones make up around 8%. No antigens are known for them. The material sequenced was cultured non-Tr1 T cells, either the whole culture or a sorted T cell fraction (not recorded which). The receptors stem from a human donor in good health. CDR3s include the opening cysteine and the closing phenylalanine or tryptophan. D genes are given only for firm matches. Clone size is stated in some rows and not others, as once, few, many or a class when expanded.

D | J | V | size | DNA | CDR3
. | TRBJ2-4 | TRBV20-1 | medium-sized | TGCAGTGCCAGTACATCGGCCAAAAACATTCAGTACTTC | CSASTSAKNIQYF
. | TRBJ2-7 | TRBV28 | . | TGTGCCAGCACTGGGGGGGCAACTTACGAGCAGTACTTC | CASTGGATYEQYF
. | TRBJ1-1 | TRBV20-1 | many | TGCAGTGCTAGAGTGAGAGGGATGGACACTGAAGCTTTCTTT | CSARVRGMDTEAFF
. | TRBJ1-2 | TRBV5-1 | many | TGCGCCAGCACCCCCCAATTTGGCGTGTCCTATGGCTACACCTTC | CASTPQFGVSYGYTF
TRBD1 | TRBJ2-7 | TRBV4-3 | . | TGCGCCAGCAGCCAAGGCCAGGGGGCCTCCTACGAGCAGTACTTC | CASSQGQGASYEQYF
. | TRBJ1-5 | TRBV20-1 | many | TGCAGTGCGCACGGCCCAGGGGCAGATTATAGCAATCAGCCCCAGCATTTT | CSAHGPGADYSNQPQHF
. | TRBJ2-7 | TRBV18 | many | TGTGCCAGCTCGCCAGGGAGCGAGCAGTACTTC | CASSPGSEQYF
TRBD2 | TRBJ2-7 | TRBV4-3 | few | TGCGCCAGCAGCCAAGATCTACGGACTAGCAACTACGAGCAGTACTTC | CASSQDLRTSNYEQYF
TRBD2 | TRBJ2-1 | TRBV15 | many | TGTGCCACCAGCAGCGAATGGGGACTAGCGGATTACAATGAGCAGTTCTTC | CATSSEWGLADYNEQFF
. | TRBJ2-3 | TRBV29-1 | . | TGCAGCGTTGTTGGCGGGCCAGATACGCAGTATTTT | CSVVGGPDTQYF
TRBD1 | TRBJ2-5 | TRBV5-5 | many | TGTGCCAGCAGCCCTGCCCCAGGGGGAGTAGAAGAGACCCAGTACTTC | CASSPAPGGVEETQYF
. | TRBJ2-1 | TRBV9 | few | TGTGCCAGCAGCGTAGATCTCCGTTCCCACAATGAGCAGTTCTTC | CASSVDLRSHNEQFF
TRBD2 | TRBJ2-1 | TRBV27 | . | TGTGCCAGCATTAGTAGCGGGAGTTCCTACAATGAGCAGTTCTTC | CASISSGSSYNEQFF
. | TRBJ1-1 | TRBV5-1 | many | TGCGCCAGCAGCTTGGCCATATCTAACACTGAAGCTTTCTTT | CASSLAISNTEAFF
. | TRBJ2-5 | TRBV6-2/TRBV6-3 | . | TGTGCCAGCAGCTACCAAGAGACCCAGTACTTC | CASSYQETQYF
. | TRBJ2-7 | TRBV14 | many | TGTGCCAGCAGCCAAGAAGGAGCGGTAAAGCAGTACTTC | CASSQEGAVKQYF